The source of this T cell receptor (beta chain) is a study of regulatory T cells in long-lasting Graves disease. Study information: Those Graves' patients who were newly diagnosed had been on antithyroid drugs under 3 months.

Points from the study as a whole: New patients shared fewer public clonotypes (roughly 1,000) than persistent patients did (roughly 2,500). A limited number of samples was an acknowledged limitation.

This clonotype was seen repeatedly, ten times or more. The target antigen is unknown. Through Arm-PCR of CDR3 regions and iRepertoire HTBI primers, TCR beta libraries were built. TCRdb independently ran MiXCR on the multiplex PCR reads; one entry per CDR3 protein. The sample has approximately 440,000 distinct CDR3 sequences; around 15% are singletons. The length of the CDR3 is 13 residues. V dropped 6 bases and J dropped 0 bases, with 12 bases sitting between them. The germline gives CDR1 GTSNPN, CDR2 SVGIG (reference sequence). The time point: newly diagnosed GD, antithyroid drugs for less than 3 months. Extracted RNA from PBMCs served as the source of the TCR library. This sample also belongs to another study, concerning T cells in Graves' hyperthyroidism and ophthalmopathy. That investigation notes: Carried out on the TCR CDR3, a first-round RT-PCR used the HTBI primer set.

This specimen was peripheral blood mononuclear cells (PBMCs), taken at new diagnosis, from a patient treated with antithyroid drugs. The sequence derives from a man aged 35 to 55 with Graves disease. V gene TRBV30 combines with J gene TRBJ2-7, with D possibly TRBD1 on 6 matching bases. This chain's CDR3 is CACSTGASYEQYF. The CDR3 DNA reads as TGTGCCTGTTCGACAGGAGCCTCCTACGAGCAGTACTTC.